This T cell receptor beta chain was captured in a study of blood T cell repertoires in COVID-19. Sequencing was performed with immunoSEQ multiplex PCR; in TCRdb, only in-frame clones are kept and a portion is missing. The sample yields under 250,000 clones, approximately 90% seen once. V shed 1 base, J shed 6 bases, and the junction held 10 bases outside the gene matches. The CDR3 consists of 17 residues. Per the germline V gene, CDR1 is LGHDT and CDR2 is YNNKEL (reference sequence). The clonotype comes from a woman aged 25 to 39 with COVID-19, enrolled during active disease. The rearrangement joins TRBV3-1 (or the pseudogene TRBV3-2) to TRBJ2-1, with TRBD2 identical over 9 bases. The sequencing sample was made of peripheral blood. The CDR3, as DNA: TGTGCCAGCAGCCAAGGATTACCGGGACTAGCAACCAATGAGCAGTTCTTC. Amino acids: CASSQGLPGLATNEQFF.